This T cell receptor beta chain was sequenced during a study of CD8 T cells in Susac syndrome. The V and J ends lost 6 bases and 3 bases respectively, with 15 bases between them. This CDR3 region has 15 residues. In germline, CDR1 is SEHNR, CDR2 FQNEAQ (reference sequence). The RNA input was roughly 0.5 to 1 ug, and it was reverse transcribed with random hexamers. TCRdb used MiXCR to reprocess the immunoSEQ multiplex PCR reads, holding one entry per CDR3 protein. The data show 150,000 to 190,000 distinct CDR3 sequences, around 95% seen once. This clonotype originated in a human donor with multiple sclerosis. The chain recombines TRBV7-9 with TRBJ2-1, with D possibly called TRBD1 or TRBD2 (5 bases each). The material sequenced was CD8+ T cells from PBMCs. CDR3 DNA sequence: TGTGCCAGCAGACTAGGGCAGGGTGACTACAATGAGCAGTTCTTC. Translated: CASRLGQGDYNEQFF.